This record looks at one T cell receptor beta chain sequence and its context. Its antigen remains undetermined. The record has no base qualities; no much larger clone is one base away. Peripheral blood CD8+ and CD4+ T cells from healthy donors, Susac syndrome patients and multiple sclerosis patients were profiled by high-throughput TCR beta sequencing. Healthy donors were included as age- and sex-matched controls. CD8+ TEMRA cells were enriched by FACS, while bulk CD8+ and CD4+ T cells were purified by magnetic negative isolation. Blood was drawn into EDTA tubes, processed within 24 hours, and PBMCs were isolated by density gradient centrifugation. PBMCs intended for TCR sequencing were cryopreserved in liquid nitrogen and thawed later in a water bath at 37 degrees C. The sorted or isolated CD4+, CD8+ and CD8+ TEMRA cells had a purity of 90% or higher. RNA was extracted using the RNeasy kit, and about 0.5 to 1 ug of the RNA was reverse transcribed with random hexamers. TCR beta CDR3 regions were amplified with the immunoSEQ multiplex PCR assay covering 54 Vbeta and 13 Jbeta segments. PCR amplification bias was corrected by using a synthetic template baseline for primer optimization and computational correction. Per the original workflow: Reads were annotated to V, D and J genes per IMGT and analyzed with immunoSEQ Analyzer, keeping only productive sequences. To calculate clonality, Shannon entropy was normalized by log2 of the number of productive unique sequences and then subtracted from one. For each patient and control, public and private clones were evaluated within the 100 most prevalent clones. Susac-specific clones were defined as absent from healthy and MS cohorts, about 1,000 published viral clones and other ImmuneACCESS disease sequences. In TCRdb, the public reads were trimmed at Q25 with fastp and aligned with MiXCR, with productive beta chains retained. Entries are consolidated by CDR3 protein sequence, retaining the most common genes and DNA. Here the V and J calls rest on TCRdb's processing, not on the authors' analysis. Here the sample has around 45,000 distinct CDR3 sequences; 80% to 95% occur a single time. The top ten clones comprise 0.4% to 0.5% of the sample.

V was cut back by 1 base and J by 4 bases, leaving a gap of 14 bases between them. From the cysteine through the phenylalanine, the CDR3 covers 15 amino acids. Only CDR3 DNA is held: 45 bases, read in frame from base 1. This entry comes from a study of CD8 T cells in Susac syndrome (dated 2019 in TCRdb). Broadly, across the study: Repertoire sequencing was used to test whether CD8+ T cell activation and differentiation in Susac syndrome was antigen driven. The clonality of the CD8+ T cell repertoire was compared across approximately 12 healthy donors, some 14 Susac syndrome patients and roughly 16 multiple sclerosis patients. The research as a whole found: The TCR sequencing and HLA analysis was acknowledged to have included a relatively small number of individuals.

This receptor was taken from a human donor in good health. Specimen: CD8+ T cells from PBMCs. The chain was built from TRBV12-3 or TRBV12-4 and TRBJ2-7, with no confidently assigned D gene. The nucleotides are TGTGCCAGCAGTTTAGTCCTAATTGATCGATACGAGCAGTACTTC. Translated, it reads CASSLVLIDRYEQYF.